This TCR beta chain was profiled in a study of Tregs in tolerant kidney transplant recipients. CDR1 SGHAT and CDR2 FQNNGV come from the germline V gene. The CDR3 runs 14 residues. Trimming cost V 5 bases and J 4 bases, with 12 bases left between them. General observations from the study: No direct test of biological reproducibility was done here. The small number of patients limits these findings pending further validation.

Clones were read by immunoSEQ multiplex PCR, and TCRdb kept only the in-frame ones, dropping some. Its table records about 48,000 clones. In regard to this clone: Its antigen is currently unknown. The read ends 3 residues shy of where the CDR3 ends; the end is completed using the germline J gene.

This TCR was sampled from a human donor who received a combined kidney and bone marrow transplant. Sequencing used CD4+ T cells from blood, obtained before the transplant. The gene calls are TRBV11-2 and TRBJ2-1, with no clear D. CDR3 loop: CASSPPSGYNEQFF. The DNA read from the CDR3 is TGTGCCAGCAGCCCACCCTCCGGGTACAATGAG.